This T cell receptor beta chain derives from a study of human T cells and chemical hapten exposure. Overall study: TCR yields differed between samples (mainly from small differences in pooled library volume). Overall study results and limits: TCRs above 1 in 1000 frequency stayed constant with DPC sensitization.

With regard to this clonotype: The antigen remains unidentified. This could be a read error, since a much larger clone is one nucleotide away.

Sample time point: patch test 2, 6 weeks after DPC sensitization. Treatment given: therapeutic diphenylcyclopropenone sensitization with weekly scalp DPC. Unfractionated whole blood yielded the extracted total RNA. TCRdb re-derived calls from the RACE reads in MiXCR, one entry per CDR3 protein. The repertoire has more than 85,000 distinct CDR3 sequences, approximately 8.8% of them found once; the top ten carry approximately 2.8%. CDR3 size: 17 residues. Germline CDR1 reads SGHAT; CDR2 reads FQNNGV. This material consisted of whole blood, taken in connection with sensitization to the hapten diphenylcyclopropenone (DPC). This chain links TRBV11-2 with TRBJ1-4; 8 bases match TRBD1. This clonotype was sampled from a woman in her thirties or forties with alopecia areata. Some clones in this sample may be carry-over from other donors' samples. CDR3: CAGSSSPGQVVNEKLFF. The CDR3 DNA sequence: TGTGCCGGCAGCTCATCGCCGGGACAGGTTGTTAATGAAAAACTGTTTTTT.